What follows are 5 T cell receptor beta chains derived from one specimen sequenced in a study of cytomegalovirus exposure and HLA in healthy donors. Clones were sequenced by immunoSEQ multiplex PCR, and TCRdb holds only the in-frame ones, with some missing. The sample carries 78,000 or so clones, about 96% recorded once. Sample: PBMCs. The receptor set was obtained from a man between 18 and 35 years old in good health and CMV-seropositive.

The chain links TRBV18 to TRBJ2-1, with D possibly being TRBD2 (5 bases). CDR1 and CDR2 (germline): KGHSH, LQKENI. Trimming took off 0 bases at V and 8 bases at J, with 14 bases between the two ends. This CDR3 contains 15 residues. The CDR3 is CASSPPSLGGDEQFF. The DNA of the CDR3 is TGTGCCAGCTCACCACCAAGCCTAGGAGGCGATGAGCAGTTCTTC.

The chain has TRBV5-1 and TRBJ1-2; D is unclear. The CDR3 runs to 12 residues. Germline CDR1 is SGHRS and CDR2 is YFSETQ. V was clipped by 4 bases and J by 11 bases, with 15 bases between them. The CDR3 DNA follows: TGCGCCAGCAGCCCCCTCCCAGGTGAGTACACCTTC. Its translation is CASSPLPGEYTF.

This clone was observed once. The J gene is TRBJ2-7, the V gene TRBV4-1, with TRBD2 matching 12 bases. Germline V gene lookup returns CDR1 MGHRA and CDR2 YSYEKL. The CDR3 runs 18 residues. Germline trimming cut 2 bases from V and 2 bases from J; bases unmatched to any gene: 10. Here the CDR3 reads CASSQWVGLAGQTYEQYF. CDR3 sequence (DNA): TGCGCCAGCAGCCAATGGGTTGGACTAGCGGGACAGACCTACGAGCAGTACTTC.

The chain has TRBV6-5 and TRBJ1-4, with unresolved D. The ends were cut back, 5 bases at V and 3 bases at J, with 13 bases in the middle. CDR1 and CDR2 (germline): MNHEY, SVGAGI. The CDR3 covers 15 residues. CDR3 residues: CASSTGGGPNEKLFF. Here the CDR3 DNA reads TGTGCCAGCAGTACCGGAGGAGGGCCTAATGAAAAACTGTTTTTT.

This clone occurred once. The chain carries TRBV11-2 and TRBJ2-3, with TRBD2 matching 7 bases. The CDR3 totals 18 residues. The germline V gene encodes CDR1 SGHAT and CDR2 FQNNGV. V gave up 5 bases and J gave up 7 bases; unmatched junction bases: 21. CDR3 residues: CASSPVGVPAGEVYTQYF. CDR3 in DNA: TGTGCCAGCAGCCCAGTAGGTGTTCCGGCGGGAGAGGTATATACGCAGTATTTT.